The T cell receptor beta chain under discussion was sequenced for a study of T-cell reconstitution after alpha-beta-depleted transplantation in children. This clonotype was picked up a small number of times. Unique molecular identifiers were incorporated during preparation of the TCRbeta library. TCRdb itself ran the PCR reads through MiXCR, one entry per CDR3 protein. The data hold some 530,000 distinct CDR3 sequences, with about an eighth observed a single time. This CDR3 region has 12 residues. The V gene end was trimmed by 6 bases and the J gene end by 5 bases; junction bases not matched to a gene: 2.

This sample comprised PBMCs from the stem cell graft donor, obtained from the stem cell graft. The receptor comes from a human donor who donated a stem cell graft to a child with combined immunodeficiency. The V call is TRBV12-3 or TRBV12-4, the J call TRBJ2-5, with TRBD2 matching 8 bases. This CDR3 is CASRSGGETQYF. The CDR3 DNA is TGTGCCAGCAGGAGCGGGGGTGAGACCCAGTACTTC.